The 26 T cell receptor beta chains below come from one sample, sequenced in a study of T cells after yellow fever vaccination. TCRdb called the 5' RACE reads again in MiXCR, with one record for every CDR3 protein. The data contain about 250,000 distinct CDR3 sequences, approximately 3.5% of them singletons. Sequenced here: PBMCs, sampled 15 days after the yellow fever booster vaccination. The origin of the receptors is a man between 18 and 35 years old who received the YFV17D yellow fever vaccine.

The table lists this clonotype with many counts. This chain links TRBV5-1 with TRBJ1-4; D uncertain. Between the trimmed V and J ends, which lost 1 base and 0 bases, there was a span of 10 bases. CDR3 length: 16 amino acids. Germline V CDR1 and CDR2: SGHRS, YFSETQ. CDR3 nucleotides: TGCGCCAGCAGCTTGCGGGTTCTTGCAACTAATGAAAAACTGTTTTTT. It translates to CASSLRVLATNEKLFF.

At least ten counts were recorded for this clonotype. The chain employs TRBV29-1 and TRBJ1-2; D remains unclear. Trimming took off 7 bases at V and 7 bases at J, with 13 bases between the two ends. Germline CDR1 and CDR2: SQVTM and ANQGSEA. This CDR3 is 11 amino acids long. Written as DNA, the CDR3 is TGCAGCGCCCTCTTGGGTGGTGGCTACACCTTC. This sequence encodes CSALLGGGYTF.

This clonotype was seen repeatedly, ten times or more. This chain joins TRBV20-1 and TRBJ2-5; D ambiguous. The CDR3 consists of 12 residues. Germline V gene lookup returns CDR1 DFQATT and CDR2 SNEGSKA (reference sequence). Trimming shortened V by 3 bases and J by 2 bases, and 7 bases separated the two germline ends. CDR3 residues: CSASRSQETQYF. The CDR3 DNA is TGCAGTGCTAGCCGGTCGCAAGAGACCCAGTACTTC.

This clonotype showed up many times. The CDR3 bases are TGCGCCAGCAGCTTGGAGGGCTACGAGCAGTACTTC. This sequence encodes CASSLEGYEQYF. V is TRBV5-1 and J is TRBJ2-7; no reliable D call. V dropped 0 bases and J dropped 3 bases, with 4 bases sitting between them. Germline CDR1 reads SGHRS; CDR2 reads YFSETQ. The CDR3 extends over 12 amino acids.

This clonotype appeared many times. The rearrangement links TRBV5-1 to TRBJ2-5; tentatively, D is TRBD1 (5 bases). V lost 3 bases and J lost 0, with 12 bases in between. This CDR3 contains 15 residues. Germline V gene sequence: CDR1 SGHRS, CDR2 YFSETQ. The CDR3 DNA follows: TGCGCCAGCAGCTATCTAGGGGATAACCAAGAGACCCAGTACTTC. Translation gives CASSYLGDNQETQYF.

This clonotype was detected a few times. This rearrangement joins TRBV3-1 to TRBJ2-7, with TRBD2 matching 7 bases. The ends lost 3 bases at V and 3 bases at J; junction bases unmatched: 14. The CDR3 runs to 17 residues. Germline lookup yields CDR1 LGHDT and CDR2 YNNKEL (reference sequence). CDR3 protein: CASSHLHGGDEGYEQYF. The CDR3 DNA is TGTGCCAGCAGCCATCTACATGGGGGGGACGAGGGCTACGAGCAGTACTTC.

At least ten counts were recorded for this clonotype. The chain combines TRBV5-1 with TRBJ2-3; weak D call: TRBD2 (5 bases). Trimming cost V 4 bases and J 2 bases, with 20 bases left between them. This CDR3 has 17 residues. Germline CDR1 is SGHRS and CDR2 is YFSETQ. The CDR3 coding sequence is TGCGCCAGCAGCGAGAGAGGACTCTCAAAGGCCACAGATACGCAGTATTTT. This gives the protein CASSERGLSKATDTQYF.

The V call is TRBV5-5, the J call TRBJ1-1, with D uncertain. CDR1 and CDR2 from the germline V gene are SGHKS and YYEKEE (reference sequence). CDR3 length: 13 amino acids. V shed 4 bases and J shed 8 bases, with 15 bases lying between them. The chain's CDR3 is CASSRFVGKEAFF. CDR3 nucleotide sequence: TGTGCCAGCAGCCGGTTTGTGGGGAAGGAAGCTTTCTTT.

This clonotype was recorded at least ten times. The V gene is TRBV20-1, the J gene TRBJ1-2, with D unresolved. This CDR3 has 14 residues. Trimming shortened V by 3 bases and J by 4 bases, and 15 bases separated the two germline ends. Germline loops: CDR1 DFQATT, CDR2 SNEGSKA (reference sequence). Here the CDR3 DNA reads TGCAGTGCTAGGACCCGGGGTAGCTTCTATGGCTACACCTTC. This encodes CSARTRGSFYGYTF.

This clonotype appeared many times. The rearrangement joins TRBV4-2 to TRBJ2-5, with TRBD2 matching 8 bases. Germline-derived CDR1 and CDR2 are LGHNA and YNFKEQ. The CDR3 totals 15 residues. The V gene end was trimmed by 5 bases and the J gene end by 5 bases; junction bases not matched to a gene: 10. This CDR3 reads CASSSQRGGGETQYF. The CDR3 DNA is TGTGCCAGCAGCTCCCAACGGGGGGGAGGGGAGACCCAGTACTTC.

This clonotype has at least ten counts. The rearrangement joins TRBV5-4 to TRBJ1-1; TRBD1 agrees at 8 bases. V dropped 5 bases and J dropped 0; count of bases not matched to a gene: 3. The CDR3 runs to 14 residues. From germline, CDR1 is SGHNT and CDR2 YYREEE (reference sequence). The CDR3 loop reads CASSRTGLNTEAFF. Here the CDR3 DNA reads TGTGCCAGCAGTCGGACAGGGTTGAACACTGAAGCTTTCTTT.

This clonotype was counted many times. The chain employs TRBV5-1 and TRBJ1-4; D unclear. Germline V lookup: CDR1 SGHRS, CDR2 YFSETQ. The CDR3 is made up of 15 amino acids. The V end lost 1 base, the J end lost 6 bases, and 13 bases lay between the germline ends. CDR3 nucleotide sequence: TGCGCCAGCAGCTTGACGGGCCCCATGGATGAAAAACTGTTTTTT. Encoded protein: CASSLTGPMDEKLFF.

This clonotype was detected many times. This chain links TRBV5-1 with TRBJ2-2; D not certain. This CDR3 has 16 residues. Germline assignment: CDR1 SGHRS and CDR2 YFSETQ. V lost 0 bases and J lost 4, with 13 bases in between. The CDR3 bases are TGCGCCAGCAGCTTGGAGGGCACCTGGTCCACCGGGGAGCTGTTTTTT. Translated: CASSLEGTWSTGELFF.

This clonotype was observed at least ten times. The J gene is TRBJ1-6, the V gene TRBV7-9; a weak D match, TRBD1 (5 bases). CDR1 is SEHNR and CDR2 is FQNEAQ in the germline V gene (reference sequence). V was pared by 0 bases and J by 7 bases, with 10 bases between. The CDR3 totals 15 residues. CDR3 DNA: TGTGCCAGCAGCTTAGCAGGGGCTGGGAATTCACCCCTCCACTTT. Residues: CASSLAGAGNSPLHF. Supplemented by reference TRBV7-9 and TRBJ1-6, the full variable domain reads DTGVSQNPRHKITKRGQNVTFRCDPISEHNRLYWYRQTLGQGPEFLTYFQNEAQLEKSRLLSDRFSAERPKGSFSTLEIQRTEQGDSAMYLCASSLAGAGNSPLHFGNGTRLTVT.

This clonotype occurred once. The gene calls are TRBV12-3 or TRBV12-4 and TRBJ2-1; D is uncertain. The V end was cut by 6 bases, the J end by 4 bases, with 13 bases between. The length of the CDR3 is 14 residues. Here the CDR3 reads CASSKDRPYNEQFF. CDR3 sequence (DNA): TGTGCCAGCAGCAAGGACCGACCGTACAATGAGCAGTTCTTC.

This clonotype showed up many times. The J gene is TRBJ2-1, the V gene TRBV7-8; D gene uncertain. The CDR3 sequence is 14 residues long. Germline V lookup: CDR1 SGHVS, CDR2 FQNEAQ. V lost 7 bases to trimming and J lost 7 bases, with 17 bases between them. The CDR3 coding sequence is TGTGCCAGCACCGAAGAAGGGTACTGGAATGAGCAGTTCTTC. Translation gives CASTEEGYWNEQFF.

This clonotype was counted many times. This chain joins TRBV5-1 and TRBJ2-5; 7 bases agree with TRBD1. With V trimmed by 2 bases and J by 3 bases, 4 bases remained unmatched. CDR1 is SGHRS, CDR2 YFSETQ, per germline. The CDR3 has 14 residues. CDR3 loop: CASSFGQGEETQYF. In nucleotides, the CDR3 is TGCGCCAGCAGCTTCGGGCAGGGGGAAGAGACCCAGTACTTC.

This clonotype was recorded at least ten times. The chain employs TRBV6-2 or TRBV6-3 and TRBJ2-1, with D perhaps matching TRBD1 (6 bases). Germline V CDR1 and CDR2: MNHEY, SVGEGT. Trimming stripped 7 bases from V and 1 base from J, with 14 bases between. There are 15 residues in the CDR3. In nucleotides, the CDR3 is TGTGCCAGCACCGGTTTAGGGGGATCCTACAATGAGCAGTTCTTC. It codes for CASTGLGGSYNEQFF.

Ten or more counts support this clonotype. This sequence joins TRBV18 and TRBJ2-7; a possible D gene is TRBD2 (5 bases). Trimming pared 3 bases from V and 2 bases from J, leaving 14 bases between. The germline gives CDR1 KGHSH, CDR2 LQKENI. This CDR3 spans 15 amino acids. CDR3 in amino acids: CASSPSAGLAYEQYF. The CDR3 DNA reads TGTGCCAGCTCACCGAGCGCGGGCTTAGCCTACGAGCAGTACTTC. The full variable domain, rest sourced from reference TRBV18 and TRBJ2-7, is NAGVMQNPRHLVRRRGQEARLRCSPMKGHSHVYWYRQLPEEGLKFMVYLQKENIIDESGMPKERFSAEFPKEGPSILRIQQVVRGDSAAYFCASSPSAGLAYEQYFGPGTRLTVT.

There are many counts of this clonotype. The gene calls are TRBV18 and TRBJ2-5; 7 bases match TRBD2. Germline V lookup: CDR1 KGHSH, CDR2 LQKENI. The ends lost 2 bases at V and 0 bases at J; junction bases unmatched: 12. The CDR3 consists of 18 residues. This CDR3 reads CASSPYRSQRGYQETQYF. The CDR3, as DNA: TGTGCCAGCTCACCATACAGGAGCCAGCGGGGATACCAAGAGACCCAGTACTTC.

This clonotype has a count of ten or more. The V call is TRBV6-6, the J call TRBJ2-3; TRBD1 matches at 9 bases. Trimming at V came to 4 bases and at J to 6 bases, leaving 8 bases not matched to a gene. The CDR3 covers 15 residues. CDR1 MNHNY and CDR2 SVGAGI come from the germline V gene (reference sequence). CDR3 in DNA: TGTGCCAGCAGTTTCCCGGGACAGGGTTACGATACGCAGTATTTT. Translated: CASSFPGQGYDTQYF.

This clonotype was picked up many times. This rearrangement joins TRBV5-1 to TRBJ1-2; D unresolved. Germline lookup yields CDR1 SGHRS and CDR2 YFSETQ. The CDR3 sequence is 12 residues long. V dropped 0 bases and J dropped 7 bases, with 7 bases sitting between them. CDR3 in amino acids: CASSLVGSGYTF. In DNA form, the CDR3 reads TGCGCCAGCAGCTTGGTAGGCAGTGGCTACACCTTC.

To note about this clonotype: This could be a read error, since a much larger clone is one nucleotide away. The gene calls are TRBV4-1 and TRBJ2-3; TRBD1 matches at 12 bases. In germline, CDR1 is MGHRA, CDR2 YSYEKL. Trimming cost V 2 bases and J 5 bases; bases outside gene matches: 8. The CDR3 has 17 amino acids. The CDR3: CASSQRGQGADGDTQYF. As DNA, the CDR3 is TGCGCCAGCAGCCAAAGGGGACAGGGGGCAGATGGAGATACGCAGTATTTT.

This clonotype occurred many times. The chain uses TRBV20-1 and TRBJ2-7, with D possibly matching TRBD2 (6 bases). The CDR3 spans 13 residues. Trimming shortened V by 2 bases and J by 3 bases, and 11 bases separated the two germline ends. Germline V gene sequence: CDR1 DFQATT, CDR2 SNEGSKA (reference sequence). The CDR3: CSARSSGFYEQYV. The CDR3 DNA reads TGCAGTGCTAGATCGAGCGGGTTCTACGAGCAGTACGTC.

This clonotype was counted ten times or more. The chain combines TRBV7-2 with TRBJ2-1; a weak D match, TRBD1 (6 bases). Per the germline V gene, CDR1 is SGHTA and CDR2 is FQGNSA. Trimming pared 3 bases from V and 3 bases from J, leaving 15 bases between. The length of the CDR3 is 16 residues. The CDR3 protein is CASSFGGGLDYNEQFF. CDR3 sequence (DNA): TGTGCCAGCAGCTTTGGGGGCGGCCTAGACTACAATGAGCAGTTCTTC.

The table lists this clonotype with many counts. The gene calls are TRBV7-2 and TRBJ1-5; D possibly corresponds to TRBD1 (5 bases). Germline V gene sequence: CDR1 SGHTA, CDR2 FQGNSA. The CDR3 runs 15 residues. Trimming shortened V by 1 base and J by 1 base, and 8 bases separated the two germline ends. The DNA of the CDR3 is TGTGCCAGCAGCTTAGGAGGGGCCAGCAATCAGCCCCAGCATTTT. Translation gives CASSLGGASNQPQHF.